The 25 T cell receptor beta chains in this list originate from one sample, sequenced in a study of cytomegalovirus exposure and HLA in healthy donors. 13 Jbeta primers and 60 Vbeta primers were used for the PCR. Repertoires were generated with immunoSEQ multiplex PCR, while TCRdb's copy carries only in-frame clones and drops some. The data hold 280,000 or so clones, with over 85% observed a single time. Specimen: PBMCs. These receptors came from a young woman in good health and CMV-seronegative.

The chain employs TRBV5-4 and TRBJ2-7, with a weak D call TRBD2 (6 bases). V was cut by 4 bases and J by 0 bases, with 14 bases left in between. Germline assignment: CDR1 SGHNT and CDR2 YYREEE (reference sequence). CDR3 size: 15 residues. CDR3 residues: CASSIHAGISYEQYF. In DNA, the CDR3 is TGTGCCAGCAGCATTCACGCGGGGATCTCCTACGAGCAGTACTTC. Complete variable domain (other parts from reference TRBV5-4 and TRBJ2-7): ETGVTQSPTHLIKTRGQQVTLRCSSQSGHNTVSWYQQALGQGPQFIFQYYREEENGRGNFPPRFSGLQFPNYSSELNVNALELDDSALYLCASSIHAGISYEQYFGPGTRLTVT.

This chain connects TRBV28 to TRBJ1-1; 8 bases line up with TRBD1. This CDR3 contains 13 residues. The V and J ends lost 8 bases and 3 bases, in that order; junction bases with no gene match: 5. Germline V gives CDR1 MDHEN, CDR2 SYDVKM. The CDR3 DNA reads TGTGCCAGCCGACAGGGGAGAGACACTGAAGCTTTCTTT. Its translation: CASRQGRDTEAFF.

The chain links TRBV6-5 to TRBJ2-7, with TRBD1 matching over 8 bases. J gave up 2 bases and V 0 bases, and 6 bases lay outside the gene matches. CDR1 is MNHEY and CDR2 is SVGAGI in the germline V gene. The CDR3 has 16 amino acids. The DNA of the CDR3 is TGTGCCAGCAGTTACTCGGCGACAGGGGTGGCCTACGAGCAGTACTTC. Translated: CASSYSATGVAYEQYF.

The J gene is TRBJ1-5, the V gene TRBV4-2; no clear D gene. Trimming stripped 0 bases from V and 6 bases from J, with 6 bases between. The CDR3 contains 13 residues. Germline V gives CDR1 LGHNA, CDR2 YNFKEQ. The chain's CDR3 is CASSQDAGQPQHF. In nucleotides, the CDR3 is TGTGCCAGCAGCCAAGATGCGGGTCAGCCCCAGCATTTT.

The J gene is TRBJ1-2, the V gene TRBV29-1; 9 bases fit TRBD1. V dropped 8 bases and J dropped 6; count of bases not matched to a gene: 16. This CDR3 region has 15 residues. The germline V gene encodes CDR1 SQVTM and CDR2 ANQGSEA. CDR3 sequence: CSTLLTGQGWNGYTF. For the CDR3, the DNA is TGCAGCACCTTACTTACGGGACAGGGTTGGAATGGCTACACCTTC.

The chain recombines TRBV6-5 with TRBJ2-7, with 8 bases that match TRBD2. With V trimmed by 0 bases and J by 2 bases, 3 bases remained unmatched. CDR1 MNHEY and CDR2 SVGAGI come from the germline V gene. There are 15 residues in the CDR3. CDR3 DNA sequence: TGTGCCAGCAGTTACTCGATCGGGGGGGCCTACGAGCAGTACTTC. Its protein product is CASSYSIGGAYEQYF.

The rearrangement joins TRBV11-3 to TRBJ2-7, with D possibly TRBD1 on 6 matching bases. Germline-derived CDR1 and CDR2 are SGHNT and YENEEA. The V end was cut by 1 base, the J end by 2 bases, with 12 bases between. The CDR3 is 15 residues long. CDR3 in DNA: TGTGCCAGCAGCTTAGGCAGGGGCGAGACCTACGAGCAGTACTTC. Translation: CASSLGRGETYEQYF.

The count of this clone is one. The genes are TRBV27 and TRBJ2-3; the D gene is possibly TRBD2 (6 bases). This CDR3 contains 15 residues. Germline lookup yields CDR1 MNHEY and CDR2 SMNVEV (reference sequence). The V end lost 0 bases, the J end lost 3 bases, and 10 bases lay between the germline ends. The DNA for the CDR3 is TGTGCCAGCAGTTTATCCGGGAGCAGGACAGATACGCAGTATTTT. As protein: CASSLSGSRTDTQYF.

The rearrangement uses TRBV6-1 and TRBJ1-1; 7 positions agree with TRBD1. Per germline, CDR1 MNHNS and CDR2 SASEGT. Germline trimming cut 4 bases from V and 5 bases from J; bases unmatched to any gene: 10. CDR3 length: 15 amino acids. As DNA, the CDR3 is TGTGCCAGCAGTGCAGGGACAGTGTCAGGGACTGAAGCTTTCTTT. Translated, it gives CASSAGTVSGTEAFF.

The chain combines TRBV5-1 with TRBJ1-4; 7 bases agree with TRBD1. This CDR3 is 14 amino acids long. V gave up 4 bases and J gave up 2 bases; unmatched junction bases: 2. CDR1 and CDR2 from the germline V gene are SGHRS and YFSETQ. CDR3 amino acids: CASSLGGTNEKLFF. DNA of the CDR3: TGCGCCAGCAGCCTAGGGGGCACTAATGAAAAACTGTTTTTT.

This clone was seen a single time. The chain has TRBV21-1 and TRBJ2-7; the table's D call of TRBD1 was not tested on the DNA. TRBV21-1 is a known pseudogene. This CDR3 spans 13 amino acids. The CDR3 reads CASSKGRAYEQYF. The CDR3 bases are TGTGCCAGCAGCAAGGGCAGGGCCTACGAGCAGTACTTC.

The V and J genes are TRBV6-5 and TRBJ2-7, with 9 bases lining up with TRBD2. Losses at the gene ends were 5 bases for V and 7 bases for J; bases not matched to a gene: 9. CDR1 is MNHEY, CDR2 SVGAGI, per germline. This CDR3 is 14 amino acids long. As DNA, the CDR3 is TGTGCCAGCAGTGCCCTAGCGGGGCGATGGGAGCAGTACTTC. Encoded protein: CASSALAGRWEQYF.

The chain uses TRBV9 and TRBJ2-7, with D possibly being TRBD1 (7 bases). Trimming took off 0 bases at V and 4 bases at J, with 17 bases between the two ends. Germline CDR1 and CDR2: SGDLS and YYNGEE. This CDR3 has 16 residues. CDR3 in amino acids: CASSVEEGATIYEQYF. The CDR3 coding sequence is TGTGCCAGCAGCGTAGAGGAGGGGGCGACTATTTACGAGCAGTACTTC. Filled out from reference TRBV9 and TRBJ2-7, the complete variable domain reads DSGVTQTPKHLITATGQRVTLRCSPRSGDLSVYWYQQSLDQGLQFLIQYYNGEERAKGNILERFSAQQFPDLHSELNLSSLELGDSALYFCASSVEEGATIYEQYFGPGTRLTVT.

The J gene is TRBJ2-7, the V gene TRBV5-1; TRBD1 matches at 8 bases. The ends lost 0 bases at V and 5 bases at J; junction bases unmatched: 4. The CDR3 loop spans 14 amino acids. CDR1 and CDR2 from the germline V gene are SGHRS and YFSETQ. The chain's CDR3 is CASSLGQGIHEQYF. The DNA of the CDR3 is TGCGCCAGCAGCTTGGGACAGGGGATCCACGAGCAGTACTTC.

This chain uses TRBV9 with TRBJ1-2; 7 bases line up with TRBD1. The germline V gene has CDR1 SGDLS and CDR2 YYNGEE. The CDR3 has 17 amino acids. V lost 0 bases and J lost 10; bases outside the gene matches: 18. CDR3 nucleotides: TGTGCCAGCAGCGTAGCTACAGGGGACAGATCCATACGGGACTACACCTTC. It encodes CASSVATGDRSIRDYTF.

This clone was seen only once. V gene TRBV2 combines with J gene TRBJ1-1, with TRBD1 as a possible D gene (6 bases). Germline assignment: CDR1 SNHLY and CDR2 FYNNEI. V gave up 8 bases and J gave up 0 bases, with 10 bases separating them. CDR3 length: 13 amino acids. CDR3 residues: CASQDSLNTEAFF. For the CDR3, the DNA is TGTGCCAGCCAGGACAGTTTGAACACTGAAGCTTTCTTT. The full variable domain, with the rest looked up from reference TRBV2 and TRBJ1-1, is EPEVTQTPSHQVTQMGQEVILRCVPISNHLYFYWYRQILGQKVEFLVSFYNNEISEKSEIFDDQFSVERPDGSNFTLKIRSTKLEDSAMYFCASQDSLNTEAFFGQGTRLTVV.

The chain carries TRBV30 and TRBJ1-2; the D gene is possibly TRBD1 (5 bases). CDR3 length: 14 residues. Germline V gene sequence: CDR1 GTSNPN, CDR2 SVGIG (reference sequence). V lost 5 bases to trimming and J lost 5 bases, with 18 bases between them. The CDR3 here is CAWAQGKLGYGYTF. The CDR3 DNA follows: TGTGCCTGGGCTCAGGGTAAACTCGGGTATGGCTACACCTTC.

This chain links TRBV6-1 with TRBJ1-1, with TRBD1 identical over 10 bases. CDR1 and CDR2 from the germline V gene are MNHNS and SASEGT. The J segment lost 0 bases and the V segment lost 6 bases, leaving 10 bases of the junction unmatched. The CDR3 spans 17 residues. The CDR3 sequence is CASRERRDRGLNTEAFF. CDR3 nucleotide sequence: TGTGCCAGCAGAGAACGGCGGGACAGGGGCCTGAACACTGAAGCTTTCTTT.

The chain combines TRBV29-1 with TRBJ1-2; D gene uncertain. The ends were cut back, 3 bases at V and 2 bases at J, with 7 bases in the middle. The CDR3 is 12 residues long. Germline V gene data show CDR1 as SQVTM and CDR2 as ANQGSEA. CDR3 sequence (DNA): TGCAGCGTTGACTGGCAGAACTATGGCTACACCTTC. This gives the protein CSVDWQNYGYTF.

The V call is TRBV13, the J call TRBJ1-1; possibly TRBD1 for D (6 bases). V was cut by 7 bases and J by 6 bases, with 18 bases left in between. Germline V CDR1 and CDR2: PRHDT, FYEKMQ (reference sequence). CDR3 length equals 14 residues. The DNA of the CDR3 is TGTGCCAGCACCCTAGGGGGGGGGATCCCTGAAGCTTTCTTT. Residues: CASTLGGGIPEAFF.

J is TRBJ2-5 and V is TRBV6-6; 9 bases agree with TRBD2. The germline gives CDR1 MNHNY, CDR2 SVGAGI (reference sequence). Unmatched junction bases numbered 3, after V lost 0 bases and J lost 4 bases. The CDR3 consists of 15 residues. The CDR3 reads CASSYSAGGRETQYF. Here the CDR3 DNA reads TGTGCCAGCAGTTACTCGGCGGGGGGGCGAGAGACCCAGTACTTC.

In this sample, this clone turned up a few times. The chain employs TRBV2 and TRBJ1-2; D is unclear. The CDR3 is 17 residues long. V lost 7 bases and J lost 0, with 21 bases in between. In germline, CDR1 is SNHLY, CDR2 FYNNEI. CDR3 amino acids: CASTRVVSAETNYGYTF. CDR3 DNA sequence: TGTGCCAGCACTAGAGTAGTGTCGGCAGAAACTAACTATGGCTACACCTTC.

This chain links TRBV5-6 with TRBJ1-6; 7 positions agree with TRBD1. Germline assignment: CDR1 SGHDT and CDR2 YYEEEE. V shed 3 bases and J 3 bases; nucleotides not matched to a gene: 6. The CDR3 is made up of 16 amino acids. The CDR3 DNA follows: TGTGCCAGCAGCTCTCGACAGGGCTACTATAATTCACCCCTCCACTTT. It is translated as CASSSRQGYYNSPLHF.

V is TRBV7-8 and J is TRBJ1-1; a weak D match, TRBD1 (5 bases). Trimming stripped 4 bases from V and 11 bases from J, with 17 bases between. Per the germline V gene, CDR1 is SGHVS and CDR2 is FQNEAQ. The CDR3 sequence is 13 residues long. This CDR3 reads CASSSTRFSGAFF. The DNA of the CDR3 is TGTGCCAGCAGCTCCACAAGGTTTTCAGGGGCTTTCTTT. Using reference TRBV7-8 and TRBJ1-1 for the parts outside the CDR3, the full variable domain is GAGVSQSPRYKVAKRGQDVALRCDPISGHVSLFWYQQALGQGPEFLTYFQNEAQLDKSGLPSDRFFAERPEGSVSTLKIQRTQQEDSAVYLCASSSTRFSGAFFGQGTRLTVV.

This sequence joins TRBV5-4 and TRBJ2-3; D is perhaps TRBD2 (6 bases). V was cut by 2 bases and J by 6 bases, with 16 bases left in between. Germline V gene lookup returns CDR1 SGHNT and CDR2 YYREEE (reference sequence). The CDR3 runs to 15 residues. Here the CDR3 DNA reads TGTGCCAGCAGCTTCGCGGGATTCAATCTGGATACGCAGTATTTT. It encodes CASSFAGFNLDTQYF.